This TCR beta chain was identified during a study of Ad26.COV2.S vaccination and SARS-CoV-2 variants. Study as a whole: Donor had been placed in the Ad26.COV2.S arm of the COV1001 trial. General study results and limits: Measurements of TCR breadth and depth may have given underestimates of the total T cell responses.

TCRdb's table, derived via immunoSEQ multiplex PCR, lists solely in-frame clones and lacks some. The sample lists 410,000 or so clones, 90% seen once, with 12% in the top ten. Treatment meaning: about 20 received Ad26.COV2.S at low or high dose, single or two shots; about 5 received placebo; per-sample allocation not given. Day 63 after the first injection of vaccine or placebo was the sampling time. Donor was an adult aged 18-55 years in Boston. V was pared by 4 bases and J by 4 bases, with 9 bases of the junction left unmatched. Germline V gene data show CDR1 as SEHNR and CDR2 as FQNEAQ (reference sequence). The CDR3 loop spans 15 amino acids. Note on this clone: Its antigen is not identified.

The chain is built from TRBV7-9 and TRBJ1-2; 7 nucleotides line up with TRBD1. The sample in question was peripheral blood, obtained in a trial of Ad26.COV2.S vaccine versus placebo. This receptor was obtained from a person between 18 and 65 years old who received the Ad26.COV2.S COVID-19 vaccine or a placebo. The CDR3 protein is CASSSAGQLLYGYTF. DNA for the CDR3: TGTGCCAGCAGCTCAGCGGGACAGTTACTCTATGGCTACACCTTC.